The 24 T cell receptor beta chains below all came from one sample that was sequenced in a study of cytomegalovirus exposure and HLA in healthy donors. Vbeta (60) and Jbeta (13) primers were used in the PCR. Repertoires were generated with immunoSEQ multiplex PCR, while TCRdb's copy carries only in-frame clones and drops some. The sample includes about 150,000 clones, 8.5% to 10% of them seen just once. The sequenced material came from PBMCs. These receptors originate from a man between 50 and 59 years old in good health and CMV-seronegative.

The chain links TRBV28 to TRBJ1-3; D is undetermined. Deletions cut 10 bases from V and 0 bases from J, with 4 bases between. The germline V gene encodes CDR1 MDHEN and CDR2 SYDVKM. The CDR3 is 11 amino acids. CDR3 loop: CATVSGNTIYF. As DNA, the CDR3 is TGTGCCACCGTCTCTGGAAACACCATATATTTT.

The V call is TRBV6-5, the J call TRBJ2-3; the D is unclear. The germline gives CDR1 MNHEY, CDR2 SVGAGI. Trimming took 6 bases from V and 0 from J, leaving 10 bases between them. The CDR3 length is 14 residues. CDR3 DNA: TGTGCCAGCAGGTCAGATCAGAGCACAGATACGCAGTATTTT. Encoded protein: CASRSDQSTDTQYF.

V and J are TRBV28 and TRBJ1-5, with 7 bases fitting TRBD1. With V trimmed by 8 bases and J by 2 bases, 9 bases remained unmatched. The CDR3 extends over 15 amino acids. CDR1 and CDR2 from the germline V gene are MDHEN and SYDVKM. The CDR3 DNA reads as TGTGCCAGCTCAGAGAGACAGGGTGGCAATCAGCCCCAGCATTTT. This translates into CASSERQGGNQPQHF.

This clone was seen only a few times. This chain uses TRBV5-1 with TRBJ1-1, with D perhaps matching TRBD1 (5 bases). V was pared by 4 bases and J by 6 bases, with 22 bases between. Germline assignment: CDR1 SGHRS and CDR2 YFSETQ. There are 16 residues in the CDR3. The CDR3 here is CASSAGRRVGTAEAFF. The CDR3 DNA reads as TGCGCCAGCAGCGCGGGGCGGCGGGTCGGGACGGCTGAAGCTTTCTTT.

This chain joins TRBV7-9 and TRBJ1-5; weak D call: TRBD1 (5 bases). This CDR3 is 17 amino acids long. Germline assignment: CDR1 SEHNR and CDR2 FQNEAQ (reference sequence). With 1 base removed from V and 3 bases from J, the gap between germline ends came to 16 bases. The CDR3 region is CASSLESGGGYNQPQHF. CDR3 in DNA: TGTGCCAGCAGCTTAGAGAGCGGCGGGGGTTACAATCAGCCCCAGCATTTT.

The chain couples TRBV5-1 to TRBJ2-3; TRBD1 agrees at 10 bases. After removal of 0 bases from V and 15 bases from J, the junction contained 7 bases not matched to a gene. The CDR3 runs 13 residues. CDR1 is SGHRS, CDR2 YFSETQ, per germline. The CDR3 is CASSLAPGQGGYF. As DNA, the CDR3 is TGCGCCAGCAGCTTGGCCCCAGGACAGGGGGGATATTTT.

This clone was seen a few times. This chain links TRBV9 with TRBJ2-3; 10 nucleotides agree with TRBD1. The germline CDR1 and CDR2 sequences are SGDLS and YYNGEE. V dropped 3 bases and J dropped 10; count of bases not matched to a gene: 17. This CDR3 is built from 17 residues. CDR3 nucleotides: TGTGCCAGCAGCGGGGTCCGGGACAGGGGTCTTCTTCCTGCGCAGTATTTT. Translated, it gives CASSGVRDRGLLPAQYF.

The chain couples TRBV11-2 to TRBJ2-2, with 14 bases that match TRBD2. This CDR3 has 16 residues. Germline V gene data show CDR1 as SGHAT and CDR2 as FQNNGV. V shed 11 bases, J shed 3 bases, and the junction held 8 bases outside the gene matches. The CDR3, as DNA: TGTGCCTCATACGGGGGACTAGCGGGAGACACCGGGGAGCTGTTTTTT. Protein sequence: CASYGGLAGDTGELFF. Filled out from reference TRBV11-2 and TRBJ2-2, the complete variable domain reads EAGVAQSPRYKIIEKRQSVAFWCNPISGHATLYWYQQILGQGPKLLIQFQNNGVVDDSQLPKDRFSAERLKGVDSTLKIQPAKLEDSAVYLCASYGGLAGDTGELFFGEGSRLTVL.

The chain carries TRBV5-1 and TRBJ1-2, with D perhaps matching TRBD1 (5 bases). The CDR3 has 16 residues. The germline V gene encodes CDR1 SGHRS and CDR2 YFSETQ. V was trimmed by 1 base and J by 4 bases, leaving 17 bases between them. The CDR3 protein is CASSLLGEDSGYGYTF. CDR3 sequence (DNA): TGCGCCAGCAGCTTGTTAGGGGAGGATTCGGGCTATGGCTACACCTTC.

In its sample, this clone was seen a few times. The chain combines TRBV11-2 with TRBJ2-5; the match to TRBD2 covers 14 bases. This CDR3 has 16 amino acids. Germline loops: CDR1 SGHAT, CDR2 FQNNGV. Trimming took 5 bases from V and 5 from J; bases not matched to a gene: 7. CDR3: CASSPGLAGAQETQYF. CDR3 in DNA: TGTGCCAGCAGCCCGGGACTAGCGGGAGCCCAGGAGACCCAGTACTTC.

The DNA for the CDR3 is TGTGCCATCAGTGAGTCGGGACTAGCGGGGGGATACGAGCAGTACTTC. Translated, it gives CAISESGLAGGYEQYF. V gene TRBV10-3 combines with J gene TRBJ2-7; 15 nucleotides align to TRBD2. Unmatched junction bases numbered 1, after V lost 0 bases and J lost 4 bases. The CDR3 is 16 amino acids. Germline loops: CDR1 ENHRY, CDR2 SYGVKD.

A few counts support this clone. This chain links TRBV9 with TRBJ1-5, with TRBD1 identical over 7 bases. The CDR3 length is 14 residues. Germline trimming cut 7 bases from V and 2 bases from J; bases unmatched to any gene: 6. Germline-derived CDR1 and CDR2 are SGDLS and YYNGEE. The chain's CDR3 is CASGKGTGNQPQHF. CDR3 DNA: TGTGCCAGCGGAAAAGGGACAGGCAATCAGCCCCAGCATTTT.

This chain connects TRBV27 to TRBJ2-3; D is undetermined. Deletions cut 7 bases from V and 3 bases from J, with 11 bases between. The germline gives CDR1 MNHEY, CDR2 SMNVEV (reference sequence). The CDR3 runs to 13 residues. CDR3 in DNA: TGTGCCAGCACCCGGGTACTTACAGATACGCAGTATTTT. This gives the protein CASTRVLTDTQYF.

This clone was seen only a few times. V and J are TRBV11-3 and TRBJ2-1, with 11 bases aligning to TRBD2. The CDR3 runs to 17 residues. J was trimmed by 2 bases and V by 5 bases; bases with no gene match: 8. Germline V lookup: CDR1 SGHNT, CDR2 YENEEA. The CDR3 DNA sequence: TGTGCCAGCAGCCCACTTCTAGCGGGAGGCCCCTACAATGAGCAGTTCTTC. It yields the protein CASSPLLAGGPYNEQFF.

This clone was detected only a few times. The gene calls are TRBV6-1 and TRBJ1-5, with TRBD1 matching over 9 bases. CDR1 MNHNS and CDR2 SASEGT come from the germline V gene. CDR3 length: 14 amino acids. Losses at the gene ends were 9 bases for V and 4 bases for J; bases not matched to a gene: 7. The CDR3 bases are TGTGCCAGTACACAGGGGGCAGTGAATCAGCCCCAGCATTTT. Its protein product is CASTQGAVNQPQHF.

The chain combines TRBV15 with TRBJ2-7; D is ambiguous. The CDR3 runs to 13 residues. Trimming took 3 bases from V and 3 from J, leaving 9 bases between them. CDR1 is LNHNV, CDR2 YYDKDF, per germline (reference sequence). CDR3 amino acids: CATSRRVFYEQYF. CDR3 DNA sequence: TGTGCCACCAGCAGGCGCGTATTCTACGAGCAGTACTTC.

In DNA, the CDR3 is TGTGCCAGCAGCATCCAGGGGATGGGTACTGAAGCTTTCTTT. Its translation is CASSIQGMGTEAFF. This chain links TRBV7-9 with TRBJ1-1, with D possibly matching TRBD1 (6 bases). This CDR3 is built from 14 residues. The germline CDR1 and CDR2 sequences are SEHNR and FQNEAQ (reference sequence). The germline V and J ends were trimmed by 5 bases and 5 bases, with 15 bases remaining between them.

The chain has TRBV6-6 and TRBJ2-7; TRBD2 matches 8 bases. Per germline, CDR1 MNHNY and CDR2 SVGAGI (reference sequence). V shed 0 bases, J shed 4 bases, and the junction held 8 bases outside the gene matches. This CDR3 spans 16 amino acids. Here the CDR3 DNA reads TGTGCCAGCAGTTACTCGGCGCAGCGGGGGTTTTACGAGCAGTACTTC. Protein: CASSYSAQRGFYEQYF.

This clone showed up just a few times. The chain uses TRBV2 and TRBJ2-7, with D maybe TRBD1 (6 bases). The CDR3 runs to 13 residues. The V gene's germline CDR1 is SNHLY and CDR2 FYNNEI. Trimming removed 6 bases at V and 3 bases at J, with 12 bases between. CDR3 DNA sequence: TGTGCCAGCAGCCCGACAGGATACTACGAGCAGTACTTC. This sequence encodes CASSPTGYYEQYF.

This clone was observed a few times. V and J are TRBV7-9 and TRBJ1-2; 7 bases match TRBD1. This CDR3 region has 14 residues. Germline assignment: CDR1 SEHNR and CDR2 FQNEAQ (reference sequence). Trimming at V came to 5 bases and at J to 5 bases, leaving 8 bases not matched to a gene. Written as DNA, the CDR3 is TGTGCCAGCAGCACGACGGGACAGAAATATGGCTACACCTTC. This encodes CASSTTGQKYGYTF.

The chain uses TRBV2 and TRBJ2-3; TRBD2 matches 9 bases. Germline-derived CDR1 and CDR2 are SNHLY and FYNNEI. V shed 7 bases and J 2 bases; nucleotides not matched to a gene: 10. This CDR3 contains 16 residues. The CDR3 protein is CASTTRRLADTDTQYF. The CDR3 region has the DNA TGTGCCAGCACCACAAGGAGACTAGCGGACACAGATACGCAGTATTTT.

This clone was picked up a small number of times. The chain employs TRBV28 and TRBJ1-1; TRBD1 aligns across 7 bases. Germline CDR1 MDHEN, CDR2 SYDVKM. The CDR3 length is 14 residues. After removal of 8 bases from V and 3 bases from J, the junction contained 9 bases not matched to a gene. This chain's CDR3 is CASHVDRRYTEAFF. As DNA, the CDR3 is TGTGCCAGCCATGTGGACAGGCGATACACTGAAGCTTTCTTT.

The V gene is TRBV30, the J gene TRBJ2-2; D is unresolved. V lost 0 bases and J lost 7, with 3 bases in between. This CDR3 contains 11 residues. CDR1 and CDR2 (germline): GTSNPN, SVGIG (reference sequence). The CDR3 here is CAWSVGGELFF. The CDR3 DNA reads as TGTGCCTGGAGTGTCGGCGGGGAGCTGTTTTTT.

The chain joins TRBV14 to TRBJ2-7; D call uncertain. Trimming took off 5 bases at V and 1 base at J, with 6 bases between the two ends. The germline V gene has CDR1 SGHDN and CDR2 FVKESK. This CDR3 contains 12 residues. In nucleotides, the CDR3 is TGTGCCAGCAGCGGTAGTTCCTACGAGCAGTACTTC. This encodes CASSGSSYEQYF.